These 20 T cell receptor beta chains share one sample of origin, sequenced in a study of blood T cell repertoires in COVID-19. Profiled with immunoSEQ multiplex PCR; TCRdb holds only in-frame clones, not every one. The sample has fewer than 200,000 clones; about nine tenths are singletons. Sequencing was carried out using PBMCs or T cells enriched from blood (not recorded which). These receptors came from a woman younger than 30 who had recovered from COVID-19.

The rearrangement joins TRBV10-3 to TRBJ2-3, with D maybe TRBD1 (6 bases). Germline-derived CDR1 and CDR2 are ENHRY and SYGVKD. The CDR3 length is 17 residues. The V gene lost 0 bases and the J gene lost 1 base, with 14 bases spanning the gap. The CDR3 is CAISESQGTTGTDTQYF. The CDR3, as DNA: TGTGCCATCAGTGAGTCACAGGGAACCACTGGCACAGATACGCAGTATTTT.

The chain links TRBV7-2 to TRBJ2-2; the D gene is possibly TRBD2 (5 bases). Between the trimmed V and J ends, which lost 5 bases and 8 bases, there was a span of 12 bases. This CDR3 has 13 residues. Germline V CDR1 and CDR2: SGHTA, FQGNSA. CDR3 region: CASSQTRAGELFF. The DNA of the CDR3 is TGTGCCAGCAGCCAAACTAGGGCTGGGGAGCTGTTTTTT. Full variable domain (rest looked up from reference TRBV7-2 and TRBJ2-2): GAGVSQSPSNKVTEKGKDVELRCDPISGHTALYWYRQSLGQGLEFLIYFQGNSAPDKSGLPSDRFSAERTGGSVSTLTIQRTQQEDSAVYLCASSQTRAGELFFGEGSRLTVL.

The chain employs TRBV12-2 and TRBJ1-4. TRBV12-2 is classified as a pseudogene. The CDR3 spans 18 residues. CDR3 protein: CASRLVADRIRGGEKLFF. DNA of the CDR3: TGTGCAAGTCGCTTAGTGGCCGACCGGATTCGAGGCGGTGAAAAACTGTTTTTT.

This rearrangement joins TRBV5-6 to TRBJ1-2; D is unclear. The CDR3 consists of 13 residues. Per germline, CDR1 SGHDT and CDR2 YYEEEE. With 0 bases removed from V and 4 bases from J, the gap between germline ends came to 7 bases. The CDR3 is CASSLAGLYGYTF. The CDR3 region has the DNA TGTGCCAGCAGCTTGGCAGGTCTCTATGGCTACACCTTC. The entire variable domain, with the rest obtained from reference TRBV5-6 and TRBJ1-2, is as follows: DAGVTQSPTHLIKTRGQQVTLRCSPKSGHDTVSWYQQALGQGPQFIFQYYEEEERQRGNFPDRFSGHQFPNYSSELNVNALLLGDSALYLCASSLAGLYGYTFGSGTRLTVV.

The J gene is TRBJ2-5, the V gene TRBV7-2; TRBD2 might be the D (7 bases). The CDR3 has 16 residues. Germline loops: CDR1 SGHTA, CDR2 FQGNSA. The V end lost 0 bases, the J end lost 1 base, and 12 bases lay between the germline ends. The CDR3 DNA reads TGTGCCAGCAGCTTAGCGGGGGCTAGCGGCCAAGAGACCCAGTACTTC. Its protein product is CASSLAGASGQETQYF.

The rearrangement links TRBV30 to TRBJ1-2, with D unresolved. The CDR3 is 11 amino acids. Trimming stripped 3 bases from V and 7 bases from J, with 9 bases between. CDR1 is GTSNPN, CDR2 SVGIG, per germline (reference sequence). CDR3: CAWSPAVGYTF. DNA for the CDR3: TGTGCCTGGAGCCCGGCGGTTGGCTACACCTTC. Filled out from reference TRBV30 and TRBJ1-2, the complete variable domain reads SQTIHQWPATLVQPVGSPLSLECTVEGTSNPNLYWYRQAAGRGLQLLFYSVGIGQISSEVPQNLSASRPQDRQFILSSKKLLLSDSGFYLCAWSPAVGYTFGSGTRLTVV.

There are a few counts of this clone. This rearrangement joins TRBV7-6 to TRBJ1-3; possibly TRBD1 for D (6 bases). The CDR3 has 15 amino acids. The V end was cut by 5 bases, the J end by 4 bases, with 15 bases between. Germline V gene sequence: CDR1 SGHVS, CDR2 FNYEAQ. In nucleotides, the CDR3 is TGTGCCAGCAGCCGCCAGGGACAATCCGGAAACACCATATATTTT. Translating gives CASSRQGQSGNTIYF.

This sequence joins TRBV14 and TRBJ1-6, with D possibly matching TRBD1 (5 bases). CDR1 is SGHDN and CDR2 is FVKESK in the germline V gene. V was cut by 1 base and J by 4 bases, with 17 bases left in between. This CDR3 spans 18 amino acids. This chain's CDR3 is CASSQVVGWRGYNSPLHF. CDR3 sequence (DNA): TGTGCCAGCAGCCAAGTGGTGGGGTGGCGGGGGTATAATTCACCCCTCCACTTT. The whole variable domain, remainder taken from reference TRBV14 and TRBJ1-6, is EAGVTQFPSHSVIEKGQTVTLRCDPISGHDNLYWYRRVMGKEIKFLLHFVKESKQDESGMPNNRFLAERTGGTYSTLKVQPAELEDSGVYFCASSQVVGWRGYNSPLHFGNGTRLTVT.

The chain recombines TRBV4-2 with TRBJ2-2; D is possibly TRBD1 (7 bases). The V gene lost 3 bases and the J gene lost 3 bases, with 14 bases spanning the gap. This CDR3 has 16 residues. From germline, CDR1 is LGHNA and CDR2 YNFKEQ. The CDR3 loop is CASSQFRGVDTGELFF. The CDR3 DNA follows: TGTGCCAGCAGCCAGTTCAGGGGGGTGGACACCGGGGAGCTGTTTTTT.

V and J are TRBV6-6 and TRBJ2-2; 7 bases map to TRBD2. The CDR3 contains 15 residues. Germline CDR1 is MNHNY and CDR2 is SVGAGI (reference sequence). V lost 7 bases, J lost 0 bases, and 5 bases stayed unmatched. CDR3 in amino acids: CASKSAGANTGELFF. The DNA for the CDR3 is TGTGCCAGCAAATCGGCGGGAGCGAACACCGGGGAGCTGTTTTTT.

The sample holds a few counts of this clone. CDR3 sequence reads: CASSPGQLYEQYF. Written as DNA, the CDR3 is TGTGCCAGCAGTCCGGGACAGCTCTACGAGCAGTACTTC. V gene TRBV2 combines with J gene TRBJ2-7; 7 bases match TRBD1. CDR1 SNHLY and CDR2 FYNNEI come from the germline V gene. CDR3 size: 13 residues. With V trimmed by 5 bases and J by 3 bases, 4 bases remained unmatched.

About this clone: Other nucleotide sequences in the sample specify the same CDR3. This sequence joins TRBV28 and TRBJ2-3, with 8 bases fitting TRBD1. V dropped 3 bases and J dropped 4; count of bases not matched to a gene: 9. This CDR3 spans 16 amino acids. The germline CDR1 and CDR2 sequences are MDHEN and SYDVKM. CDR3 in amino acids: CASSFSGTGGADTQYF. CDR3 sequence (DNA): TGTGCCAGCAGTTTCTCAGGGACAGGTGGGGCAGATACGCAGTATTTT. Drawing the rest from reference TRBV28 and TRBJ2-3, the complete variable domain is DVKVTQSSRYLVKRTGEKVFLECVQDMDHENMFWYRQDPGLGLRLIYFSYDVKMKEKGDIPEGYSVSREKKERFSLILESASTNQTSMYLCASSFSGTGGADTQYFGPGTRLTVL.

This clone was seen more than once but under ten times. V gene TRBV7-8 combines with J gene TRBJ1-1; no clear D gene. The CDR3 totals 12 residues. The germline CDR1 and CDR2 sequences are SGHVS and FQNEAQ. V was pared by 5 bases and J by 7 bases, with 11 bases between. The CDR3 loop is CASSRTEVEAFF. CDR3 nucleotide sequence: TGTGCCAGCAGCCGGACTGAAGTTGAAGCTTTCTTT.

V is TRBV5-1 and J is TRBJ2-7, with D tentatively TRBD1 (6 bases). Germline V lookup: CDR1 SGHRS, CDR2 YFSETQ. V was trimmed by 2 bases and J by 4 bases, leaving 13 bases between them. This CDR3 contains 14 residues. In DNA, the CDR3 is TGCGCCAGCAGCTTCAGGGGATTTGAGTACGAGCAGTACTTC. This codes for CASSFRGFEYEQYF.

The rearrangement joins TRBV5-1 to TRBJ1-6; the match to TRBD1 covers 7 bases. With 4 bases clipped from V and 0 bases from J, the junction kept 7 bases outside the gene matches. Per germline, CDR1 SGHRS and CDR2 YFSETQ. The CDR3 covers 17 residues. The CDR3 nucleotides are TGCGCCAGCAGCCGGGAGGGGGACAGCTCCTATAATTCACCCCTCCACTTT. This encodes CASSREGDSSYNSPLHF.

The chain combines TRBV7-9 with TRBJ1-5; D possibly corresponds to TRBD1 (6 bases). The CDR3 length is 14 residues. Trimming took 1 base from V and 4 from J, leaving 8 bases between them. CDR1 SEHNR and CDR2 FQNEAQ come from the germline V gene (reference sequence). Here the CDR3 DNA reads TGTGCCAGCAGCTTAGGGGGGCCTAATCAGCCCCAGCATTTT. Its protein product is CASSLGGPNQPQHF.

Only a few counts were recorded for this clone. The rearrangement joins TRBV15 to TRBJ2-7; D perhaps matches TRBD2 (6 bases). Germline loops: CDR1 LNHNV, CDR2 YYDKDF (reference sequence). CDR3 length: 15 amino acids. V lost 8 bases and J 4 bases, leaving 21 bases between the germline ends. CDR3 residues: CATSAGGLSRYEQYF. Here the CDR3 DNA reads TGTGCCACCTCCGCCGGAGGGTTATCCCGATACGAGCAGTACTTC.

The chain recombines TRBV11-2 with TRBJ2-1; 13 nucleotides line up with TRBD2. Germline V gives CDR1 SGHAT, CDR2 FQNNGV. V dropped 1 base and J dropped 9; count of bases not matched to a gene: 9. CDR3 length: 17 amino acids. DNA for the CDR3: TGTGCCAGCAGCTTAGTTACTAGCGGGGGGGCATTTAGTGAGCAGTTCTTC. It encodes CASSLVTSGGAFSEQFF.

The V gene is TRBV10-3, the J gene TRBJ2-3; D may be TRBD2 (6 bases). V was pared by 11 bases and J by 0 bases, with 12 bases between. Germline V gives CDR1 ENHRY, CDR2 SYGVKD. CDR3 length: 13 amino acids. CDR3 region: CAPTGVSTDTQYF. CDR3 sequence (DNA): TGTGCCCCGACGGGGGTAAGCACAGATACGCAGTATTTT.

This CDR3 is CASRGAPAYGYTF. The CDR3 DNA follows: TGTGCCAGCAGGGGGGCCCCAGCATATGGCTACACCTTC. The chain carries TRBV3-1 (or the pseudogene TRBV3-2) and TRBJ1-2, with D tentatively TRBD1 (6 bases). In germline, CDR1 is LGHDT, CDR2 YNNKEL (reference sequence). The CDR3 has 13 residues. The ends were cut back, 6 bases at V and 5 bases at J, with 13 bases in the middle.